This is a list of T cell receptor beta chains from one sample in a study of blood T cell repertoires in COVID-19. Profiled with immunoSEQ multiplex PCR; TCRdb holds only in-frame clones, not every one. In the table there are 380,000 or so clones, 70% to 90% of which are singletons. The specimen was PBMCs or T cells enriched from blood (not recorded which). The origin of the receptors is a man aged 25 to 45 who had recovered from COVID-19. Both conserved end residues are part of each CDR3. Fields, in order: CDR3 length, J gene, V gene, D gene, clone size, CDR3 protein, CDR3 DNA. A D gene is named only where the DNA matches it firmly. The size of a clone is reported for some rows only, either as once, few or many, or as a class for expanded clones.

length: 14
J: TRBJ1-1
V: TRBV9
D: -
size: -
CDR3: CASSVRQLNTEAFF
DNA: TGTGCCAGCAGCGTTCGCCAGTTGAACACTGAAGCTTTCTTT

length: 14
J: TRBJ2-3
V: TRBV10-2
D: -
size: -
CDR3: CASSESPGTDTQYF
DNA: TGCGCCAGCAGTGAGTCACCGGGGACAGATACGCAGTATTTT

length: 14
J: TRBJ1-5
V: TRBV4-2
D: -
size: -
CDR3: CASSPIQGSRPQHF
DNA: TGTGCCAGCAGCCCAATACAGGGTTCTAGGCCCCAGCATTTT

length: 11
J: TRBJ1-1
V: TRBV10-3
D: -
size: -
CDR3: CAISESAGVFF
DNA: TGTGCCATCAGTGAGTCAGCAGGGGTTTTCTTT

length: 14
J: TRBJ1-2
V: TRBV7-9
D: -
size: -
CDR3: CASSGRTEGYGYTF
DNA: TGTGCCAGCAGCGGTAGGACAGAAGGCTATGGCTACACCTTC

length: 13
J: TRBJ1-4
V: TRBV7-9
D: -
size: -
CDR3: CASSSGTFGKLFF
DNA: TGTGCCAGCAGCTCCGGGACATTCGGGAAACTGTTTTTT

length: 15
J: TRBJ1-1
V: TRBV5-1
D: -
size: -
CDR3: CASSPLNRDGAEAFF
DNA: TGCGCCAGCAGCCCTTTGAACAGGGACGGGGCTGAAGCTTTCTTT

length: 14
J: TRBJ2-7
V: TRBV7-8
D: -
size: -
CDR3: CASSSGVLSYEQYF
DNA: TGTGCCAGCAGCTCCGGGGTATTGTCCTACGAGCAGTACTTC

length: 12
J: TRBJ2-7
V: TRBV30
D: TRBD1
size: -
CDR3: CAWRDRDYEQYF
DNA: TGTGCCTGGAGAGACAGGGACTACGAGCAGTACTTC

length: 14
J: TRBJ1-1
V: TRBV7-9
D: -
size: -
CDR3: CASSSPHQNTEAFF
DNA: TGTGCCAGCAGCTCCCCCCATCAGAACACTGAAGCTTTCTTT

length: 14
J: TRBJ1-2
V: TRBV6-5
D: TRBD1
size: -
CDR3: CASSRLPGQGGNTF
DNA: TGTGCCAGCAGTAGACTGCCGGGACAGGGGGGGAACACCTTC

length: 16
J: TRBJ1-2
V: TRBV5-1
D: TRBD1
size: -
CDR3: CASSRGGTATIMGYTF
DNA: TGCGCCAGCAGCCGTGGAGGGACAGCAACAATTATGGGCTACACCTTC

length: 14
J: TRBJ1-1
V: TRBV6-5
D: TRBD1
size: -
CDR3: CASSYGQGTTEAFF
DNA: TGTGCCAGCAGTTATGGACAGGGAACCACTGAAGCTTTCTTT

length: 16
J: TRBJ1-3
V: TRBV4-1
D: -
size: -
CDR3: CASSQPTGSPGNTIYF
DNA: TGCGCCAGCAGCCAACCTACAGGGAGTCCTGGAAACACCATATATTTT

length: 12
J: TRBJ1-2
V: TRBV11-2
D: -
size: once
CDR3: CASREPNYGYTF
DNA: TGTGCCAGCAGAGAGCCTAACTATGGCTACACCTTC

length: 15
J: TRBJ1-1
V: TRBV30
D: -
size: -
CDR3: CAWRQFGGSGTEAFF
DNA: TGTGCCTGGAGGCAATTCGGGGGGTCGGGCACTGAAGCTTTCTTT

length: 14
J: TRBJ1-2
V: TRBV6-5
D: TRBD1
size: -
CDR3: CASRIGTANYGYTF
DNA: TGTGCCAGCAGAATCGGGACAGCTAACTATGGCTACACCTTC

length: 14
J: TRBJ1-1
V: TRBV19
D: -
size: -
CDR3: CASSGTTTNTEAFF
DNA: TGTGCCAGTAGTGGTACAACTACCAACACTGAAGCTTTCTTT

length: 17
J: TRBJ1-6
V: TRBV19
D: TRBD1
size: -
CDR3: CASSIQGTGIGGSPLHF
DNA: TGTGCCAGTAGTATTCAAGGGACAGGGATAGGAGGATCACCCCTCCACTTT

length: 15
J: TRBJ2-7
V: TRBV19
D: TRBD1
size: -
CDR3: CASSIIGTGTSEQYF
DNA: TGTGCCAGTAGTATAATAGGGACAGGGACCTCCGAGCAGTACTTC

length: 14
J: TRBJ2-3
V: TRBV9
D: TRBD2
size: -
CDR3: CASSPGGLADTQYF
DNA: TGTGCCAGCAGCCCGGGGGGACTGGCAGATACGCAGTATTTT

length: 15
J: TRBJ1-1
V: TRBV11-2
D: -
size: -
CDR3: CASSLTWEGSTEAFF
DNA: TGTGCCAGCAGCTTAACCTGGGAGGGGTCCACTGAAGCTTTCTTT

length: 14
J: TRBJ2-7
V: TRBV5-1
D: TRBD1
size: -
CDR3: CASSLGQGGDEQYF
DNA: TGCGCCAGCAGCTTGGGACAGGGGGGCGACGAGCAGTACTTC

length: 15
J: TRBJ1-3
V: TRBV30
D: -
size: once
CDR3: CACNDGRGSGNTIYF
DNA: TGTGCCTGCAACGACGGACGGGGCTCTGGAAACACCATATATTTT

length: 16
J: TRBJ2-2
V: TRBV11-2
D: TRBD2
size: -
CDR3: CASSLALAGNTGELFF
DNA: TGTGCCAGCAGCTTAGCTCTAGCGGGGAACACCGGGGAGCTGTTTTTT